Listed below are T cell receptor beta chains from one sample, sequenced in a study of response to subunit inactivated influenza vaccine. TCRdb reanalysed the RT-PCR reads using MiXCR and keeps one entry per CDR3 protein. Of about 500,000 distinct CDR3 sequences listed, 15% to 20% are singletons. The sequences come from CD4+ T cells sorted from PBMCs, collected around 25 months after vaccination. These receptors came from a man aged 50 to 75 who received an inactivated influenza vaccine. Each CDR3 is given with its conserved first and last residue. The D gene is left open where the match is weak. The size of a clone is reported for some rows only, either as once, few or many, or as a class for expanded clones.

>-|TRBJ2-1|-|TRBV12-3/TRBV12-4|13
CASSFQGTSEQFF
TGTGCCAGCAGTTTTCAGGGTACCAGTGAGCAGTTCTTC
>TRBD2|TRBJ2-1|few|TRBV5-1|19
CASSLVGTSGVSSYNEQFF
TGCGCCAGCAGCTTGGTGGGGACTAGCGGGGTTAGCTCCTACAATGAGCAGTTCTTC
>-|TRBJ2-7|-|TRBV5-1|15
CASSLGGDISYEQYF
TGCGCCAGCAGCTTGGGGGGGGACATCTCCTACGAGCAGTACTTC
>-|TRBJ2-5|-|TRBV29-1|14
CSVEYGSHSETQYF
TGCAGCGTTGAGTATGGCAGCCATAGTGAGACCCAGTACTTC
>TRBD2|TRBJ2-3|many|TRBV7-9|17
CASSFTALAGFTDTQYF
TGTGCCAGCAGCTTCACAGCACTAGCGGGATTCACAGATACGCAGTATTTT
>TRBD2|TRBJ2-3|-|TRBV7-2|15
CASSLVGLASDTQYF
TGTGCCAGCAGCTTAGTGGGACTAGCATCGGATACGCAGTATTTT
>-|TRBJ2-3|few|TRBV20-1|12
CSATRLLDTQYF
TGCAGTGCTACCCGACTCCTCGATACGCAGTATTTT
>TRBD2|TRBJ2-5|few|TRBV29-1|17
CSVKELAGGPRQETQYF
TGCAGCGTTAAAGAGCTAGCGGGAGGGCCAAGACAAGAGACCCAGTACTTC
>TRBD2|TRBJ2-1|many|TRBV4-1|14
CASSQPRTSGEKFF
TGCGCCAGCAGCCAACCCCGCACTAGCGGCGAGAAGTTCTTC
>TRBD1|TRBJ1-2|few|TRBV9|15
CASSSQGQASYGYTF
TGTGCCAGCAGCTCGCAAGGACAGGCGTCCTATGGCTACACCTTC
>TRBD1|TRBJ2-2|-|TRBV19|18
CATRKDRASVQNTGELFF
TGTGCCACCCGAAAGGACAGGGCCTCGGTTCAGAACACCGGGGAGCTGTTTTTT
>-|TRBJ1-5|-|TRBV7-2|15
CASSLVSMGNQPQHF
TGTGCCAGCAGCTTAGTCAGCATGGGCAATCAGCCCCAGCATTTT
>TRBD2|TRBJ2-1|few|TRBV3-1|13
CASSRRGADEQFF
TGTGCCAGCAGCAGGCGGGGGGCCGATGAGCAGTTCTTC
>TRBD1|TRBJ2-5|few|TRBV27|14
CASSPSGQGWTQYF
TGTGCCAGCAGTCCCTCGGGACAGGGGTGGACCCAGTACTTC
>-|TRBJ2-1|few|TRBV29-1|13
CSGSWSSYNEQFF
TGCAGCGGGTCATGGAGCTCCTACAATGAGCAGTTCTTC
>-|TRBJ2-7|once|TRBV29-1|12
CSVTAGPYEQYF
TGCAGCGTTACGGCCGGCCCCTACGAGCAGTACTTC
>TRBD1|TRBJ1-1|few|TRBV12-3/TRBV12-4|14
CASSPGGGRTEAFF
TGTGCCAGCAGTCCCGGAGGGGGCCGGACTGAAGCTTTCTTT
>TRBD2|TRBJ2-7|many|TRBV20-1|14
CSATLAGVGPEQYF
TGCAGTGCTACCTTAGCGGGAGTGGGGCCCGAGCAGTACTTC
>TRBD1|TRBJ1-4|many|TRBV7-9|15
CASSFHGTGKEKLFF
TGTGCCAGCAGCTTTCATGGGACAGGGAAAGAAAAACTGTTTTTT
>TRBD2|TRBJ2-3|few|TRBV7-2|15
CASSSLLAGTDTQYF
TGTGCCAGCAGCTCCCTGCTAGCGGGCACAGATACGCAGTATTTT
>-|TRBJ1-5|-|TRBV12-3/TRBV12-4|15
CASTSNGGSNQPQHF
TGTGCCAGCACTTCAAACGGGGGGTCGAACCAGCCCCAGCATTTT
>-|TRBJ2-5|few|TRBV6-1|14
CASSGQTASETQYF
TGTGCCAGCAGTGGCCAGACAGCAAGCGAGACCCAGTACTTC
>-|TRBJ2-5|few|TRBV24-1|13
CATSDGARETQYF
TGTGCCACCAGTGATGGAGCCCGAGAGACCCAGTACTTC
>-|TRBJ2-4|few|TRBV20-1|13
CSAKTSSKNIQYF
TGCAGTGCTAAAACTAGCAGCAAAAACATTCAGTACTTC
>TRBD2|TRBJ2-1|many|TRBV7-2|17
CASTRGAGLAGNNEQFF
TGTGCCAGCACCCGGGGGGCCGGACTAGCGGGGAACAATGAGCAGTTCTTC
>-|TRBJ2-7|many|TRBV18|17
CASSPLPYALGVYEQYF
TGTGCCAGCTCACCACTTCCATACGCCTTGGGGGTCTACGAGCAGTACTTC
>-|TRBJ2-2|-|TRBV2|15
CASRVEVANEGELFF
TGTGCCAGCAGGGTAGAAGTCGCGAACGAGGGGGAGCTGTTTTTT
>TRBD2|TRBJ2-4|few|TRBV11-2|17
CASDHTGLAPAKNIQYF
TGTGCCAGCGATCACACGGGACTAGCGCCGGCCAAAAACATTCAGTACTTC
>-|TRBJ2-5|-|TRBV15|13
CATSRWAQETQYF
TGTGCCACCAGCAGATGGGCGCAAGAGACCCAGTACTTC
>TRBD1|TRBJ2-2|few|TRBV28|14
CASRQGARTGELFF
TGTGCCAGTCGACAGGGGGCAAGGACCGGGGAGCTGTTTTTT
>TRBD1|TRBJ2-3|few|TRBV4-1|16
CASSQDRQGDTDTQYF
TGCGCCAGCAGCCAAGATCGACAGGGGGACACAGATACGCAGTATTTT
>-|TRBJ2-2|-|TRBV12-3/TRBV12-4|12
CASNLNTGELFF
TGTGCCAGCAACTTGAACACCGGGGAGCTGTTTTTT
>-|TRBJ1-4|-|TRBV5-5|13
CASSLVTAEKLFF
TGTGCCAGCAGCTTGGTGACAGCCGAAAAACTGTTTTTT
>-|TRBJ1-1|-|TRBV7-6|13
CASKVQLNTEAFF
TGTGCCAGCAAAGTACAATTGAACACTGAAGCTTTCTTT
>-|TRBJ2-5|-|TRBV7-9|12
CASSSSEETQYF
TGTGCCAGCAGCTCCTCGGAAGAGACCCAGTACTTC
>-|TRBJ2-7|many|TRBV12-3/TRBV12-4|14
CASSLPHSSYEQYF
TGTGCCAGCAGTTTACCCCATAGCTCCTACGAGCAGTACTTC
>TRBD2|TRBJ2-3|-|TRBV20-1|17
CSAREGTSGSSTDTQYF
TGCAGTGCTAGAGAAGGGACTAGCGGGAGTAGCACAGATACGCAGTATTTT
>TRBD1|TRBJ1-6|few|TRBV2|21
CASSEARRGQGIGSYNSPLHF
TGTGCCAGCAGTGAAGCGCGTAGGGGACAGGGTATCGGTTCCTATAATTCACCCCTCCACTTT
>-|TRBJ2-1|many|TRBV29-1|15
CSAAGDRGDPNEQFF
TGCAGCGCTGCGGGGGACAGAGGGGACCCTAATGAGCAGTTCTTC
>-|TRBJ2-3|few|TRBV10-3|15
CATKDGWGSTDTQYF
TGTGCCACCAAAGACGGGTGGGGGAGCACAGATACGCAGTATTTT
>-|TRBJ1-2|-|TRBV6-1|16
CASSKSTAMANYGYTF
TGTGCCAGCAGCAAATCTACAGCGATGGCTAACTATGGCTACACCTTC
>-|TRBJ2-7|-|TRBV7-9|15
CASSLALGGIYEQYF
TGTGCCAGCAGCTTAGCGCTTGGCGGAATCTACGAGCAGTACTTC
>TRBD1|TRBJ2-7|few|TRBV29-1|15
CSVSDPGQGLYEQYF
TGCAGCGTTTCAGACCCGGGACAGGGCCTCTACGAGCAGTACTTC
>-|TRBJ2-5|few|TRBV2|13
CASSAQGRETQYF
TGTGCCAGCAGTGCGCAGGGGAGAGAGACCCAGTACTTC
>-|TRBJ2-7|few|TRBV5-1|13
CASSSPGGYEQYF
TGCGCCAGCAGCTCTCCAGGTGGCTACGAGCAGTACTTC
>TRBD1|TRBJ1-4|few|TRBV6-5|15
CASSSTDRVGEKLFF
TGTGCCAGCAGTTCCACCGACAGGGTAGGGGAAAAACTGTTTTTT
>-|TRBJ1-5|few|TRBV4-2|15
CASSLGDSGRQPQHF
TGTGCCAGCAGCCTCGGCGACAGCGGTAGACAGCCCCAGCATTTT
>TRBD1|TRBJ2-7|-|TRBV25-1|15
CASRETGLSSYEQYF
TGTGCCAGCAGGGAGACAGGGCTTTCCTCCTACGAGCAGTACTTC
>-|TRBJ2-7|-|TRBV2|18
CASRKGMERVFSVYEQYF
TGTGCCAGCAGGAAAGGGATGGAGCGGGTATTTTCAGTCTACGAGCAGTACTTC
>-|TRBJ1-2|-|TRBV27|16
CASSLSSTGLQGGYTF
TGTGCCAGCAGTTTATCCTCCACGGGCCTACAGGGTGGCTACACCTTC
>-|TRBJ2-6|-|TRBV21-1|17
CARSAGGGRSGANVLTF
TGTGCGAGGTCTGCAGGAGGGGGCAGGTCTGGGGCCAACGTCCTGACTTTC
>TRBD1|TRBJ1-1|few|TRBV29-1|12
CSADRVNTEAFF
TGCAGCGCGGACAGGGTGAACACTGAAGCTTTCTTT
>-|TRBJ1-2|many|TRBV20-1|12
CSARFLTKGYTF
TGCAGTGCTAGATTCTTGACAAAGGGCTACACCTTC
>TRBD2|TRBJ2-1|-|TRBV5-1|19
CASSSGLAGGKSSYNEQFF
TGCGCCAGCAGCTCGGGACTAGCGGGAGGCAAGAGCTCCTACAATGAGCAGTTCTTC
>TRBD1|TRBJ2-6|-|TRBV11-1|15
CASSFDRVGANVLTF
TGTGCCAGCAGCTTTGACAGGGTTGGGGCCAACGTCCTGACTTTC
>-|TRBJ2-3|-|TRBV25-1|12
CASSILTDTQYF
TGTGCCAGCAGTATACTCACAGATACGCAGTATTTT
>-|TRBJ1-1|-|TRBV6-5|14
CASSYSTGAFGAFF
TGTGCCAGCAGTTACTCGACCGGGGCGTTTGGAGCTTTCTTT
>-|TRBJ1-2|-|TRBV3-1|14
CASSQGTEIYGYTF
TGTGCCAGCAGCCAGGGAACAGAGATCTATGGCTACACCTTC